This TCR beta chain was retrieved from a study of CD8 T cells in Susac syndrome. Overall study findings and caveats: The study found that Susac CD8+ clonal expansion peaked in TEMRA cells and active patients. Across the total CD8+ repertoires, under 20 Susac-specific public clones were found. The CD8+ TEMRA repertoires yielded about five such clones.

The CDR3 extends over 12 amino acids. V shed 4 bases and J shed 2 bases, with 8 bases lying between them. From germline, CDR1 is DFQATT and CDR2 SNEGSKA (reference sequence). An input of roughly 0.5 to 1 ug of RNA was subjected to reverse transcription using random hexamers. Coverage of TCR beta CDR3 amplification by immunoSEQ multiplex PCR extended to 54 Vbeta and 13 Jbeta. TCRdb itself ran the immunoSEQ multiplex PCR reads through MiXCR, one entry per CDR3 protein. The data hold about 82,000 distinct CDR3 sequences, with approximately 96% observed a single time. From blood CD8+ and CD4+ T cells, the TCR beta chain was sequenced. To note about this clonotype: Its target is not known.

The gene calls are TRBV20-1 and TRBJ2-5, with a tentative D call TRBD1 (6 bases). The receptor was isolated from a human donor with Susac syndrome. Material for sequencing was CD8+ T cells from PBMCs. The CDR3 nucleotides read TGCAGTGCTACGGACAGTCAAGAGACCCAGTACTTC. It encodes CSATDSQETQYF.